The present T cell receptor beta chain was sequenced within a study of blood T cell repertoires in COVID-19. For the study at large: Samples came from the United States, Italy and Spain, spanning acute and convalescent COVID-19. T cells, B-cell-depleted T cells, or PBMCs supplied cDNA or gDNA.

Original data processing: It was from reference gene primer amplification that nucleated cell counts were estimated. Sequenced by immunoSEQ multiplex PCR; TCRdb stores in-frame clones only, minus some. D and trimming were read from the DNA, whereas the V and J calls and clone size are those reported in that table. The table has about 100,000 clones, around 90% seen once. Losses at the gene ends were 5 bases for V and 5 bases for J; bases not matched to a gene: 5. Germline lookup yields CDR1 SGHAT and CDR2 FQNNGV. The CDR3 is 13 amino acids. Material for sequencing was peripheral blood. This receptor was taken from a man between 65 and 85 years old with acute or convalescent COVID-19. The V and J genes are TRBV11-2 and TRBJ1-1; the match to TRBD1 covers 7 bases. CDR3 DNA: TGTGCCAGCAGCCCCCAGACAGGGACTGAAGCTTTCTTT. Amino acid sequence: CASSPQTGTEAFF.